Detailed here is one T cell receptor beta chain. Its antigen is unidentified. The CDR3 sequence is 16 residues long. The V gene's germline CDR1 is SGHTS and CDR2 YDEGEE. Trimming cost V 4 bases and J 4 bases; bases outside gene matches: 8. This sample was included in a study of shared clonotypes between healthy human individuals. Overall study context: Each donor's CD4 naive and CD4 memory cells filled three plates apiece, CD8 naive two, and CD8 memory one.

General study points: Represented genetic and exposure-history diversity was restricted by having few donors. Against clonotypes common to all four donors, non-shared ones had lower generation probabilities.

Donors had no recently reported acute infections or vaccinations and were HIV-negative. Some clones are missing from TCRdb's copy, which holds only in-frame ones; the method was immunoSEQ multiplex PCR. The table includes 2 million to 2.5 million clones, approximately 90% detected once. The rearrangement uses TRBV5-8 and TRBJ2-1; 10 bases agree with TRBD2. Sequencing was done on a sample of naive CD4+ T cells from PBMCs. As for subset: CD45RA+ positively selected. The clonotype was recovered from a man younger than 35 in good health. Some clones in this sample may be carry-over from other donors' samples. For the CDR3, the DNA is TGTGCCAGCAGCCGAATACTAGCGGGATCTTACAATGAGCAGTTCTTC. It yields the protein CASSRILAGSYNEQFF.